A selection of T cell receptor beta chains follows, all from one sample in a study. TCRdb re-called the 5' RACE reads through MiXCR, storing one row per CDR3 protein. Of 46,000 or so distinct CDR3 sequences in the sample, 22% are singletons; the top ten hold over 3.5%. The specimen sequenced was Tregs sorted from a lymph node. These receptors all stem from a female donor with breast cancer. Each CDR3 is given with its conserved first and last residue. D genes are given only for firm matches. Not all rows give a size; the values are once, few, many and, for expanded clones, a class.

cdr3_length: 16
j_call: TRBJ2-3
v_call: TRBV9
clone_size: .
d_call: TRBD2
cdr3_nt: TGTGCCAGCAGCGTAGGGTCTAGCGGGAGAACAGATACGCAGTATTTT
cdr3_aa: CASSVGSSGRTDTQYF

cdr3_length: 16
j_call: TRBJ1-5
v_call: TRBV15
clone_size: few
d_call: .
cdr3_nt: TGTGCCACCAGCAGAGATGGCAGGGTCCGCAATCAGCCCCAGCATTTT
cdr3_aa: CATSRDGRVRNQPQHF

cdr3_length: 11
j_call: TRBJ2-7
v_call: TRBV28
clone_size: many
d_call: .
cdr3_nt: TGTGCCAGCTCCTGGGCCTACGAGCAGTACTTC
cdr3_aa: CASSWAYEQYF

cdr3_length: 13
j_call: TRBJ2-3
v_call: TRBV7-2
clone_size: .
d_call: .
cdr3_nt: TGTGCCAGCAGCTTTTCAGGGCTGGATACGCAGTATTTT
cdr3_aa: CASSFSGLDTQYF

cdr3_length: 15
j_call: TRBJ1-2
v_call: TRBV11-2
clone_size: .
d_call: TRBD1
cdr3_nt: TGTGCCAGCAGCCCCAAAGACAGGGCGGCCTATGGCTACACCTTC
cdr3_aa: CASSPKDRAAYGYTF

cdr3_length: 16
j_call: TRBJ2-3
v_call: TRBV6-6
clone_size: few
d_call: .
cdr3_nt: TGTGCCAGCAGTTACGGCGAGGGACGTGGCACAGATACGCAGTATTTT
cdr3_aa: CASSYGEGRGTDTQYF

cdr3_length: 16
j_call: TRBJ1-2
v_call: TRBV5-1
clone_size: many
d_call: .
cdr3_nt: TGCGCCAGCAGCTTGGATCTGTGGGGCGAGGACTATGGCTACACCTTC
cdr3_aa: CASSLDLWGEDYGYTF

cdr3_length: 14
j_call: TRBJ2-2
v_call: TRBV27
clone_size: few
d_call: .
cdr3_nt: TGTGCCAGCAGTTTATCACAGGGTCCCGGGGAGCTGTTTTTT
cdr3_aa: CASSLSQGPGELFF

cdr3_length: 18
j_call: TRBJ2-3
v_call: TRBV9
clone_size: many
d_call: TRBD2
cdr3_nt: TGTGCCAGCAGCGCCCTCCCCCTAACTAGCGGGAGAACAGATACGCAGTATTTT
cdr3_aa: CASSALPLTSGRTDTQYF

cdr3_length: 16
j_call: TRBJ2-5
v_call: TRBV6-1
clone_size: .
d_call: TRBD2
cdr3_nt: TGTGCCAGCAGTAGTCTAGCGGGAGGCTTGCAAGAGACCCAGTACTTC
cdr3_aa: CASSSLAGGLQETQYF

cdr3_length: 14
j_call: TRBJ1-2
v_call: TRBV7-9
clone_size: many
d_call: TRBD1
cdr3_nt: TGTGCCAGCAGCAATTCCGGGACAGGGTATGGCTACACCTTC
cdr3_aa: CASSNSGTGYGYTF

cdr3_length: 13
j_call: TRBJ1-2
v_call: TRBV15
clone_size: few
d_call: TRBD1
cdr3_nt: TGTGCCACCAGCAAACAGGGGGTCGGTGGCTACACCTTC
cdr3_aa: CATSKQGVGGYTF

cdr3_length: 16
j_call: TRBJ2-1
v_call: TRBV24-1
clone_size: .
d_call: TRBD2
cdr3_nt: TGTGCCACCAGTGATTCTTGGAGGGGGACTAGCGATGAGCAGTTCTTC
cdr3_aa: CATSDSWRGTSDEQFF

cdr3_length: 14
j_call: TRBJ2-1
v_call: TRBV7-9
clone_size: .
d_call: .
cdr3_nt: TGTGCCAGCAGCTCCTGGGACACTTACAATGAGCAGTTCTTC
cdr3_aa: CASSSWDTYNEQFF

cdr3_length: 17
j_call: TRBJ2-1
v_call: TRBV20-1
clone_size: many
d_call: .
cdr3_nt: TGCAGTGCTAGTTATTTAGGCGCTCTAGAGGTTTACAATGAGCAGTTCTTC
cdr3_aa: CSASYLGALEVYNEQFF

cdr3_length: 15
j_call: TRBJ2-7
v_call: TRBV3-1
clone_size: .
d_call: TRBD1
cdr3_nt: TGTGCCAGCAGCCAAAACAGGGGGTTAACCTACGAGCAGTACTTC
cdr3_aa: CASSQNRGLTYEQYF

cdr3_length: 14
j_call: TRBJ1-1
v_call: TRBV9
clone_size: many
d_call: .
cdr3_nt: TGTGCCAGCAGCCCCCCAACAGCGAACACTGAAGCTTTCTTT
cdr3_aa: CASSPPTANTEAFF

cdr3_length: 15
j_call: TRBJ2-3
v_call: TRBV9
clone_size: many
d_call: .
cdr3_nt: TGTGCCAGCAGCACAAGGGAGCTAGCGATCGATACGCAGTATTTT
cdr3_aa: CASSTRELAIDTQYF

cdr3_length: 15
j_call: TRBJ2-5
v_call: TRBV27
clone_size: many
d_call: .
cdr3_nt: TGTGCCAGCAGTGCGCAATGGGGCGGACAAGAGACCCAGTACTTC
cdr3_aa: CASSAQWGGQETQYF

cdr3_length: 13
j_call: TRBJ2-2
v_call: TRBV6-1
clone_size: .
d_call: .
cdr3_nt: TGTGCCAGCAGCGACACCGGGAATGGGGGGCTGTTTTTT
cdr3_aa: CASSDTGNGGLFF

cdr3_length: 15
j_call: TRBJ2-7
v_call: TRBV29-1
clone_size: few
d_call: .
cdr3_nt: TGCAGCGTTGTCTTCCCAGCAAGAGGTTCCTACGAGCAGTACTTC
cdr3_aa: CSVVFPARGSYEQYF

cdr3_length: 18
j_call: TRBJ1-2
v_call: TRBV9
clone_size: many
d_call: TRBD1
cdr3_nt: TGTGCCAGCAGCGTAGGCCGCTCCGACAGGGGTGGTAACTATGGCTACACCTTC
cdr3_aa: CASSVGRSDRGGNYGYTF

cdr3_length: 17
j_call: TRBJ2-6
v_call: TRBV5-1
clone_size: medium-sized
d_call: .
cdr3_nt: TGCGCCAGCAGCTTGGAGACCTCTTCGACCGGGGCCAACGTCCTGACTTTC
cdr3_aa: CASSLETSSTGANVLTF

cdr3_length: 16
j_call: TRBJ2-5
v_call: TRBV5-4
clone_size: few
d_call: TRBD2
cdr3_nt: TGTGCCAGCAGCGGGACTAGCGGGAGAGAGGAAGAGACCCAGTACTTC
cdr3_aa: CASSGTSGREEETQYF

cdr3_length: 14
j_call: TRBJ2-7
v_call: TRBV6-5
clone_size: few
d_call: TRBD1
cdr3_nt: TGTGCCAGCAGTTTCCGGGACAGATGCTACGAGCAGTACTTC
cdr3_aa: CASSFRDRCYEQYF

cdr3_length: 14
j_call: TRBJ2-4
v_call: TRBV4-1
clone_size: many
d_call: .
cdr3_nt: TGCGCCAGCAGCCAGCCAGGTACTAAAAACATTCAGTACTTC
cdr3_aa: CASSQPGTKNIQYF

cdr3_length: 14
j_call: TRBJ2-3
v_call: TRBV9
clone_size: few
d_call: .
cdr3_nt: TGTGCCAGCAGCGTAGAGGCTAGTAGTAGTACGCAGTATTTT
cdr3_aa: CASSVEASSSTQYF

cdr3_length: 15
j_call: TRBJ2-7
v_call: TRBV28
clone_size: .
d_call: TRBD1
cdr3_nt: TGTGCCAGCAGAAACAGGGGGCTTAGGTCCTACGAGCAGTACTTC
cdr3_aa: CASRNRGLRSYEQYF

cdr3_length: 13
j_call: TRBJ2-1
v_call: TRBV2
clone_size: many
d_call: TRBD1
cdr3_nt: TGTGCCAGCAGTGAAAGGGACAGAACGGAGCAGTTCTTC
cdr3_aa: CASSERDRTEQFF

cdr3_length: 14
j_call: TRBJ2-1
v_call: TRBV20-1
clone_size: many
d_call: TRBD2
cdr3_nt: TGCAGTGCTCCCCCGGGACTAGCGGACAATGAGCAGTTCTTC
cdr3_aa: CSAPPGLADNEQFF

cdr3_length: 15
j_call: TRBJ2-7
v_call: TRBV28
clone_size: few
d_call: TRBD1
cdr3_nt: TGTGCCAGCAGTTTATTGACAGGGGGGGACTACGAGCAGTACTTC
cdr3_aa: CASSLLTGGDYEQYF

cdr3_length: 16
j_call: TRBJ2-1
v_call: TRBV5-6
clone_size: .
d_call: TRBD2
cdr3_nt: TGTGCCAGCAGCTCCCCCGTGACTAGCGGGAGGGCAAAACAGTTCTTC
cdr3_aa: CASSSPVTSGRAKQFF